The TCR beta chain under discussion was sequenced for a study of PD-L1 blockade in urothelial cancer. Turning to the study itself: Patients with male sex and bladder-origin urothelial cancer accounted for about 85% of the 29 enrolled. The median T cell count in blood samples was 110,000 to 150,000.

Sample time point: peripheral blood 6 weeks after treatment start. Overall study results and limits: TCR clonality was measured in pretreatment peripheral blood. Clonality below the median predicted better survival.

Spiking each PCR with synthetic TCR analog templates was performed. Sequenced by immunoSEQ multiplex PCR; TCRdb stores in-frame clones only, minus some. The table has about 45,000 clones, about 80% seen once. CDR3 length: 17 residues. The germline V gene encodes CDR1 LNHNV and CDR2 YYDKDF (reference sequence). V shed 3 bases, J shed 3 bases, and the junction held 8 bases outside the gene matches. Regarding this clone: Its cognate antigen is unknown.

The source material was PBMCs, sampled around atezolizumab (anti-PD-L1) treatment. The J gene is TRBJ2-5, the V gene TRBV15; 12 bases map to TRBD2. The sequence was collected from a man aged 60 to 75 with urothelial cancer. This CDR3 reads CATSRGQTSGGEETQYF. CDR3 in DNA: TGTGCCACCAGCAGGGGCCAGACTAGCGGGGGCGAAGAGACCCAGTACTTC. The full variable domain, in which reference TRBV15 and TRBJ2-5 provide the parts outside the CDR3, is DAMVIQNPRYQVTQFGKPVTLSCSQTLNHNVMYWYQQKSSQAPKLLFHYYDKDFNNEADTPDNFQSRRPNTSFCFLDIRSPGLGDTAMYLCATSRGQTSGGEETQYFGPGTRLLVL.